The 10 T cell receptor beta chains below come from one sample, sequenced in a study of identifying expanded T cells in peripheral blood. TCRdb keeps only in-frame clones here, not all; method: immunoSEQ multiplex PCR. The table records about 100,000 clones, around 90% of them present only once. The sequenced sample consisted of blood. Every receptor here comes from a person aged 18 to 69 in good health.

V gene TRBV30 combines with J gene TRBJ2-6; D unresolved. This CDR3 contains 19 residues. V was pared by 3 bases and J by 0 bases, with 21 bases between. Looked up from germline, CDR1 is GTSNPN and CDR2 is SVGIG (reference sequence). Here the CDR3 reads CAWRVKQNPSISGANVLTF. The CDR3 nucleotides are TGTGCCTGGAGAGTAAAGCAGAACCCTTCCATCTCTGGGGCCAACGTCCTGACTTTC.

The J gene is TRBJ2-7, the V gene TRBV6-5, with D tentatively TRBD1 or TRBD2 (5 bases each). The germline V gene has CDR1 MNHEY and CDR2 SVGAGI. This CDR3 has 16 residues. The V end lost 2 bases, the J end lost 3 bases, and 17 bases lay between the germline ends. The chain's CDR3 is CASSYSRGFRLYEQYF. The CDR3 bases are TGTGCCAGCAGTTACAGCCGGGGCTTCCGTCTCTACGAGCAGTACTTC.

For the CDR3, the DNA is TGTGCCAGTAGTATCTCCGGAACAGGGAGCCCCTACGAGCAGTACTTC. Protein product: CASSISGTGSPYEQYF. The rearrangement uses TRBV19 and TRBJ2-7; the D gene is possibly TRBD1 (6 bases). Trimming pared 3 bases from V and 2 bases from J, leaving 17 bases between. The CDR3 spans 16 residues. The germline CDR1 and CDR2 sequences are LNHDA and SQIVND (reference sequence).

The chain combines TRBV2 with TRBJ2-3; perhaps TRBD1 as D (5 bases). CDR1 is SNHLY, CDR2 FYNNEI, per germline. This CDR3 has 15 residues. The V end lost 7 bases, the J end lost 3 bases, and 17 bases lay between the germline ends. CDR3 nucleotide sequence: TGTGCCAGCACCGACAGCAGGGTCGGGACAGATACGCAGTATTTT. As protein: CASTDSRVGTDTQYF.

The CDR3 DNA is TGTGCCAGCAGCCCTGTAGCAGGGGGCACTGAAGCTTTCTTT. Translating gives CASSPVAGGTEAFF. V and J are TRBV27 and TRBJ1-1, with TRBD1 matching over 7 bases. The germline V gene encodes CDR1 MNHEY and CDR2 SMNVEV (reference sequence). This CDR3 comprises 14 residues. V shed 6 bases and J 4 bases; nucleotides not matched to a gene: 8.

This clone has just one count. The CDR3 spells CASSSGTSGANVLTF. CDR3 in DNA: TGTGCCAGCAGTTCCGGGACGTCTGGGGCCAACGTCCTGACTTTC. The chain combines TRBV7-3 with TRBJ2-6; either TRBD1 or TRBD2 may fit D (5 bases each). Germline V gene data show CDR1 as SGHTA and CDR2 as FQGTGA. CDR3 length: 15 amino acids. Trimming took off 6 bases at V and 1 base at J, with 10 bases between the two ends.

The V call is TRBV7-9, the J call TRBJ1-4; maybe TRBD1 (5 bases). CDR1 and CDR2 (germline): SEHNR, FQNEAQ (reference sequence). The CDR3 runs to 15 residues. V was pared by 3 bases and J by 5 bases, with 13 bases between. The CDR3 DNA sequence: TGTGCCAGCAGCTTGGGGGGACTGATAAATGAAAAACTGTTTTTT. Its protein is CASSLGGLINEKLFF.

The chain is built from TRBV10-3 and TRBJ2-2; TRBD2 aligns across 8 bases. Germline lookup yields CDR1 ENHRY and CDR2 SYGVKD. The J segment lost 7 bases and the V segment lost 6 bases, leaving 13 bases of the junction unmatched. This CDR3 has 16 amino acids. CDR3 nucleotides: TGTGCCATCAGCCCACTTAGCGGGGATTCCGGCGGGGAGCTGTTTTTT. Protein: CAISPLSGDSGGELFF.

This chain connects TRBV30 to TRBJ1-4; 8 bases fit TRBD1. CDR1 is GTSNPN, CDR2 SVGIG, per germline (reference sequence). With 0 bases clipped from V and 1 base from J, the junction kept 7 bases outside the gene matches. There are 17 residues in the CDR3. The CDR3 region has the DNA TGTGCCTGGAGTGTACGTCAGGGGGCGATAACTAATGAAAAACTGTTTTTT. The encoded protein is CAWSVRQGAITNEKLFF.

This chain joins TRBV7-7 and TRBJ2-5, with a tentative D call TRBD1 (5 bases). Germline-derived CDR1 and CDR2 are SSHAT and FNYEAQ (reference sequence). The CDR3 loop spans 15 amino acids. Between the trimmed V and J ends, which lost 5 bases and 7 bases, there was a span of 20 bases. In DNA form, the CDR3 reads TGTGCCAGCAGCCCTGCTAGGGCAGGGCGTGGGACCCAGTACTTC. This sequence encodes CASSPARAGRGTQYF.